The sequence of this TCR beta chain was determined in a study of shared clonotypes between healthy human individuals. Overall study context: Plates per donor: three CD4 naive, three CD4 memory, two CD8 naive, one CD8 memory. Findings of the study overall: All-four-donor shared clonotypes had higher generation probabilities than non-shared clonotypes did.

To note about this clone: Its antigen is currently unknown.

V lost 0 bases and J lost 4, with 12 bases in between. Germline CDR1 and CDR2: MNHEY and SVGAGI. The CDR3 consists of 15 residues. Per sorted-subset replicate PCR, input was approximately 210 ng DNA, representing tens of thousands of T cell genomes. Original handling: ImmunoSEQ gave junction-only sequences without quality scores, so filtering differed. Data came from immunoSEQ multiplex PCR; TCRdb stores just in-frame clones and leaves some out. That table gives V, J and clone size, and the DNA gave D and trimming. The data contain around 700,000 clones, around four fifths of them seen just once; the ten biggest clones take up roughly 2%.

The sequence was obtained from a woman aged 30 to 39 in good health. Sequencing was done on a sample of memory CD4+ T cells sorted from blood. Subset defined: CD45RA-negative fraction. The chain has TRBV6-5 and TRBJ1-1; D is unclear. The CDR3 sequence is CASSYSMPVSTEAFF. CDR3 nucleotide sequence: TGTGCCAGCAGTTACTCGATGCCAGTTAGCACTGAAGCTTTCTTT.